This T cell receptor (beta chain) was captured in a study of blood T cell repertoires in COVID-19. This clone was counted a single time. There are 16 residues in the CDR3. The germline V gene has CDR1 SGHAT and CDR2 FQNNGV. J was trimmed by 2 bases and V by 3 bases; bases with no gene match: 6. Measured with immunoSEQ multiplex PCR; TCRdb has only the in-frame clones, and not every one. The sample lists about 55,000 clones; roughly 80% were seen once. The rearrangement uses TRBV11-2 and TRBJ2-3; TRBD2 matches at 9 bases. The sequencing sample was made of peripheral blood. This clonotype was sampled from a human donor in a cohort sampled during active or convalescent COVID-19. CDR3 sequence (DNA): TGTGCCAGCAGCTTTATAGCGGGGGAGTCCACAGATACGCAGTATTTT. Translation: CASSFIAGESTDTQYF. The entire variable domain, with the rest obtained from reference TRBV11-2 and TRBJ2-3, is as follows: EAGVAQSPRYKIIEKRQSVAFWCNPISGHATLYWYQQILGQGPKLLIQFQNNGVVDDSQLPKDRFSAERLKGVDSTLKIQPAKLEDSAVYLCASSFIAGESTDTQYFGPGTRLTVL.